The 20 T cell receptor beta chains presented below share a single source sample, sequenced in a study of identical twins. From the 5' RACE reads, TCRdb called clonotypes with MiXCR, one entry per CDR3 protein. The sample has some 500,000 distinct CDR3 sequences, roughly an eighth seen once. The sample was also linked to a second study, of yellow fever vaccine responses in identical twins.

The sequenced material came from CD4+ T cells sorted from blood. The origin of the receptors is a woman aged 18 to 35 in good health.

The sample holds many counts of this clonotype. J is TRBJ2-5 and V is TRBV25-1, with D possibly being TRBD2 (6 bases). CDR3 length: 13 amino acids. Germline V lookup: CDR1 MGHDK, CDR2 SYGVNS. The V end lost 4 bases, the J end lost 4 bases, and 10 bases lay between the germline ends. CDR3 residues: CASSASGSETQYF. As DNA, the CDR3 is TGTGCCAGCAGTGCGAGCGGGTCAGAGACCCAGTACTTC.

The V and J genes are TRBV7-9 and TRBJ1-1; D gene uncertain. This CDR3 has 17 residues. Trimming left V 4 bases short and J 4 bases short, with 22 bases between. Per the germline V gene, CDR1 is SEHNR and CDR2 is FQNEAQ (reference sequence). The CDR3 sequence is CASSYNSSARRSTEAFF. CDR3 in DNA: TGTGCCAGCAGCTATAACTCCAGTGCCAGACGGAGCACTGAAGCTTTCTTT.

There are many counts of this clonotype. The CDR3 is CASSPTAYEQYF. The DNA for the CDR3 is TGTGCCAGCAGCCCAACAGCTTACGAGCAGTACTTC. The chain uses TRBV18 and TRBJ2-7, with unresolved D. Trimming stripped 8 bases from V and 4 bases from J, with 12 bases between. Germline V lookup: CDR1 KGHSH, CDR2 LQKENI. The CDR3 consists of 12 residues.

The genes are TRBV15 and TRBJ2-3; 13 bases fit TRBD2. Germline loops: CDR1 LNHNV, CDR2 YYDKDF (reference sequence). V dropped 0 bases and J dropped 1; count of bases not matched to a gene: 7. This CDR3 is built from 19 residues. This CDR3 reads CATSRDGGTSGKRTDTQYF. CDR3 sequence (DNA): TGTGCCACCAGCAGAGATGGAGGGACTAGCGGGAAACGCACAGATACGCAGTATTTT. The whole variable domain, filled in from reference TRBV15 and TRBJ2-3, reads DAMVIQNPRYQVTQFGKPVTLSCSQTLNHNVMYWYQQKSSQAPKLLFHYYDKDFNNEADTPDNFQSRRPNTSFCFLDIRSPGLGDTAMYLCATSRDGGTSGKRTDTQYFGPGTRLTVL.

There are a few counts of this clonotype. CDR3 DNA: TGTGCCAGCAGCGCCCCCACCTTAGCCAAAAACATTCAGTACTTC. As protein: CASSAPTLAKNIQYF. The genes are TRBV12-3 or TRBV12-4 and TRBJ2-4; D is ambiguous. Trimming removed 6 bases at V and 0 bases at J, with 12 bases between. The CDR3 has 15 residues.

This clonotype was observed a handful of times. The chain recombines TRBV30 with TRBJ2-3, with a possible D match to TRBD2 (6 bases). This CDR3 has 14 residues. Trimming pared 7 bases from V and 2 bases from J, leaving 16 bases between. The germline CDR1 and CDR2 sequences are GTSNPN and SVGIG (reference sequence). CDR3 residues: CAFSAGLSTDTQYF. In DNA form, the CDR3 reads TGTGCCTTTTCCGCGGGGCTCTCCACAGATACGCAGTATTTT.

The chain has TRBV20-1 and TRBJ2-3, with a tentative D call TRBD2 (7 bases). Germline V lookup: CDR1 DFQATT, CDR2 SNEGSKA (reference sequence). This CDR3 contains 15 residues. Deletions cut 3 bases from V and 1 base from J, with 14 bases between. Written as DNA, the CDR3 is TGCAGTGCTAGCTTAGGGGGGGCGGGCACAGATACGCAGTATTTT. Protein: CSASLGGAGTDTQYF.

The rearrangement links TRBV7-9 to TRBJ2-7, with a tentative D call TRBD1 (5 bases). Germline V gene lookup returns CDR1 SEHNR and CDR2 FQNEAQ (reference sequence). The CDR3 has 12 amino acids. Trimming removed 7 bases from V and 2 bases from J, with 9 bases in between. The CDR3: CASNRNPYEQYF. CDR3 nucleotide sequence: TGTGCCAGCAACAGGAACCCCTACGAGCAGTACTTC.

This clonotype was detected only a few times. A read error may account for a junction end that differs from germline. The rearrangement uses TRBV20-1 and TRBJ2-3, with D possibly matching TRBD2 (5 bases). CDR1 is DFQATT, CDR2 SNEGSKA, per germline (reference sequence). CDR3 size: 13 residues. Written as DNA, the CDR3 is TGCAGTGCTAGCGGGCCTAGCACAGATACGCATTATTTT. It encodes CSASGPSTDTHYF.

This clonotype has only a few counts. The rearrangement uses TRBV5-6 and TRBJ2-7, with D perhaps matching TRBD1 (6 bases). Between the trimmed V and J ends, which lost 3 bases and 0 bases, there was a span of 10 bases. CDR3 length: 14 amino acids. Germline V gives CDR1 SGHDT, CDR2 YYEEEE. The CDR3 here is CASSSWTVSYEQYF. The CDR3 nucleotides are TGTGCCAGCAGCTCCTGGACAGTCTCCTACGAGCAGTACTTC.

The chain carries TRBV12-3 or TRBV12-4 and TRBJ2-6, with D hard to call. Trimming pared 11 bases from V and 1 base from J, leaving 27 bases between. The CDR3 covers 19 residues. The CDR3 DNA is TGTGCCTTCAGTTCACGGAGTCCCATCGTACTATCTGGGGCCAACGTCCTGACTTTC. The encoded protein is CAFSSRSPIVLSGANVLTF.

The chain employs TRBV5-1 and TRBJ2-6, with D perhaps TRBD1 (5 bases). V dropped 4 bases and J dropped 4 bases, with 15 bases sitting between them. The CDR3 covers 16 residues. Per germline, CDR1 SGHRS and CDR2 YFSETQ. CDR3 bases: TGCGCCAGCAGCGGAGCAGGGTTTAGGGGGGCCAACGTCCTGACTTTC. Translating it yields CASSGAGFRGANVLTF.

The V call is TRBV5-6, the J call TRBJ2-5, with D tentatively TRBD1 (6 bases). This CDR3 contains 12 residues. Trimming removed 6 bases from V and 5 bases from J, with 11 bases in between. The germline gives CDR1 SGHDT, CDR2 YYEEEE. This chain's CDR3 is CASTEGEETQYF. The CDR3 region has the DNA TGTGCCAGCACCGAGGGGGAGGAGACCCAGTACTTC.

This clonotype was counted a few times. The gene calls are TRBV28 and TRBJ2-5; 9 bases are a match to TRBD2. Germline V gene data show CDR1 as MDHEN and CDR2 as SYDVKM. Losses at the gene ends were 6 bases for V and 5 bases for J; bases not matched to a gene: 7. The CDR3 is 14 residues long. The CDR3: CASSTRTSGETQYF. Here the CDR3 DNA reads TGTGCCAGCAGCACTCGAACTAGCGGGGAGACCCAGTACTTC.

This clonotype has more than one count but fewer than ten. The CDR3 sequence: CATSGDRGAYEQYF. The CDR3 DNA sequence: TGTGCCACCAGCGGGGACAGGGGGGCCTACGAGCAGTACTTC. This chain uses TRBV15 with TRBJ2-7; 11 bases agree with TRBD1. Germline assignment: CDR1 LNHNV and CDR2 YYDKDF (reference sequence). This CDR3 is built from 14 residues. J lost 2 bases, V lost 5 bases, and 2 bases had no gene match.

The J gene is TRBJ1-4, the V gene TRBV5-1, with D unclear. Deletions cut 1 base from V and 4 bases from J, with 8 bases between. The CDR3 is 14 residues long. Per the germline V gene, CDR1 is SGHRS and CDR2 is YFSETQ. This CDR3 is CASSLQNLNEKLFF. The CDR3 region has the DNA TGCGCCAGCAGCTTGCAGAACCTTAATGAAAAACTGTTTTTT.

This clonotype was observed at least ten times. This chain connects TRBV6-2 or TRBV6-3 to TRBJ2-1; D ambiguous. Germline CDR1 is MNHEY and CDR2 is SVGEGT. The CDR3 covers 13 residues. Between the trimmed V and J ends, which lost 8 bases and 0 bases, there was a span of 8 bases. CDR3 nucleotide sequence: TGTGCCAGCGCGTCGAGCTCCTACAATGAGCAGTTCTTC. Translated: CASASSSYNEQFF.

This sequence joins TRBV24-1 and TRBJ2-7, with D possibly TRBD1 on 5 matching bases. CDR1 and CDR2 from the germline V gene are KGHDR and SFDVKD. Trimming left V 9 bases short and J 6 bases short, with 11 bases between. The CDR3 covers 11 residues. The CDR3 bases are TGTGCCACCGGGCAGGGTTCCGAGCAGTACTTC. This codes for CATGQGSEQYF.

This rearrangement joins TRBV14 to TRBJ2-1; the D is unclear. Trimming stripped 0 bases from V and 1 base from J, with 4 bases between. The CDR3 sequence is 14 residues long. CDR1 is SGHDN and CDR2 is FVKESK in the germline V gene. CDR3 region: CASSQDQSYNEQFF. The CDR3 bases are TGTGCCAGCAGCCAAGATCAGTCCTACAATGAGCAGTTCTTC.

This clonotype was found a few times. V and J are TRBV9 and TRBJ2-1, with 10 bases lining up with TRBD2. The CDR3 loop spans 16 amino acids. V gave up 4 bases and J gave up 4 bases; unmatched junction bases: 8. The V gene's germline CDR1 is SGDLS and CDR2 YYNGEE. The CDR3 DNA reads as TGTGCCAGCAGCTCAGTCAGCGGGGGGGCATACAATGAGCAGTTCTTC. It is translated as CASSSVSGGAYNEQFF.